Following are 30 T cell receptor beta chains from one sample sequenced in a study of identical twins. Each CDR3 protein is one row after TCRdb ran MiXCR on the 5' RACE reads. The table has around 370,000 distinct CDR3 sequences, around 9% seen once. The specimen was naive T cells sorted from blood. Every receptor here comes from a woman in her forties or fifties in good health.

This clonotype has ten or more counts. The gene calls are TRBV10-1 and TRBJ2-2; D is unclear. This CDR3 spans 14 amino acids. V lost 3 bases, J lost 11 bases, and 16 bases lay in between. Germline-derived CDR1 and CDR2 are WNHNN and SYGVQD (reference sequence). The CDR3 coding sequence is TGCGCCAGCAGTGAACGTAGAAGCGTCGGAGAGCTGTTTTTT. Encoded protein: CASSERRSVGELFF.

This clonotype has more than one count but fewer than ten. The chain uses TRBV5-1 and TRBJ2-7; D may be TRBD1 or TRBD2 (6 bases each). V lost 2 bases to trimming and J lost 1 base, with 13 bases between them. Germline CDR1 and CDR2: SGHRS and YFSETQ. The CDR3 consists of 15 residues. The CDR3 coding sequence is TGCGCCAGCAGCTTCCGGGGGCGGGTGTCCTACGAGCAGTACTTC. Its translation is CASSFRGRVSYEQYF.

V gene TRBV20-1 combines with J gene TRBJ2-3; D is ambiguous. The V end lost 2 bases, the J end lost 4 bases, and 4 bases lay between the germline ends. The CDR3 sequence is 11 residues long. CDR1 and CDR2 from the germline V gene are DFQATT and SNEGSKA (reference sequence). The DNA for the CDR3 is TGCAGTGCTAGAACCGCAGATACGCAGTATTTT. Translating it yields CSARTADTQYF.

Comments on this clonotype: This sequence may be a read error, since a much larger clone differs from it by one base. The V call is TRBV7-9, the J call TRBJ2-3; TRBD1 aligns across 7 bases. The CDR3 sequence is 14 residues long. Germline loops: CDR1 SEHNR, CDR2 FQNEAQ (reference sequence). The CDR3 DNA sequence: TGTGACAGCAGCTGGAGACAGGGTACAGATACGCAGTATTTT. Translation gives CDSSWRQGTDTQYF.

The J gene is TRBJ2-7, the V gene TRBV20-1, with 10 positions matching TRBD2. V dropped 7 bases and J dropped 3; count of bases not matched to a gene: 9. The CDR3 spans 14 residues. Germline V lookup: CDR1 DFQATT, CDR2 SNEGSKA (reference sequence). The CDR3: CSGSSGRALYEQYF. CDR3 DNA sequence: TGCAGTGGGTCCAGCGGGAGGGCTCTCTACGAGCAGTACTTC.

V is TRBV5-1 and J is TRBJ2-7; 13 bases map to TRBD2. With V trimmed by 4 bases and J by 2 bases, 18 bases remained unmatched. The CDR3 spans 20 residues. Germline V gene sequence: CDR1 SGHRS, CDR2 YFSETQ. CDR3 sequence: CASSNPLPPGLAGRTYEQYF. The CDR3 region has the DNA TGCGCCAGCAGCAACCCGCTACCCCCGGGACTAGCGGGGAGAACCTACGAGCAGTACTTC.

This clonotype was seen repeatedly, ten times or more. The chain couples TRBV25-1 to TRBJ1-1; 7 nucleotides match TRBD1. Germline V lookup: CDR1 MGHDK, CDR2 SYGVNS. With V trimmed by 6 bases and J by 6 bases, 7 bases remained unmatched. This CDR3 region has 13 residues. Here the CDR3 reads CASRAGGDAEAFF. The CDR3 nucleotides are TGTGCCAGCAGGGCAGGGGGTGATGCTGAAGCTTTCTTT. Filled out from reference TRBV25-1 and TRBJ1-1, the complete variable domain reads EADIYQTPRYLVIGTGKKITLECSQTMGHDKMYWYQQDPGMELHLIHYSYGVNSTEKGDLSSESTVSRIRTEHFPLTLESARPSHTSQYLCASRAGGDAEAFFGQGTRLTVV.

A remark on this clonotype: A clone one base away is much larger, so this may be a read error. The chain combines TRBV4-1 with TRBJ2-5, with D tentatively TRBD1 (5 bases). Germline V gene lookup returns CDR1 MGHRA and CDR2 YSYEKL. The CDR3 is made up of 15 amino acids. In DNA form, the CDR3 reads TGCGCCGGCAGCCAAGCGCAGGGTTCTGGAGAGACCCAGTACTTC. As protein: CAGSQAQGSGETQYF.

The sample holds a few counts of this clonotype. The chain couples TRBV20-1 to TRBJ2-7, with D uncertain. V lost 4 bases, J lost 5 bases, and 12 bases lay in between. The CDR3 is 12 amino acids. CDR1 and CDR2 (germline): DFQATT, SNEGSKA (reference sequence). The CDR3 sequence is CSANRVADEQYF. CDR3 nucleotide sequence: TGCAGTGCTAATCGGGTAGCCGACGAGCAGTACTTC.

This clonotype was recorded a few times. V is TRBV19 and J is TRBJ2-2; either TRBD1 or TRBD2 may fit D (5 bases each). The CDR3 runs to 15 residues. With 11 bases removed from V and 2 bases from J, the gap between germline ends came to 18 bases. Germline lookup yields CDR1 LNHDA and CDR2 SQIVND (reference sequence). CDR3 protein: CASRGSPRNTGELFF. CDR3 DNA: TGTGCCTCTCGGGGCAGCCCGCGAAACACCGGGGAGCTGTTTTTT.

The chain is built from TRBV5-1 and TRBJ2-5; TRBD2 might be the D (5 bases). The V gene's germline CDR1 is SGHRS and CDR2 YFSETQ. V shed 6 bases and J shed 1 base, with 10 bases lying between them. This CDR3 is built from 13 residues. This CDR3 reads CASKRGSQETQYF. The CDR3 DNA is TGCGCCAGCAAAAGAGGGAGCCAAGAGACCCAGTACTTC.

In this sample, this clonotype turned up many times. The V and J genes are TRBV27 and TRBJ1-2; unclear D gene. There are 13 residues in the CDR3. The V end was cut by 6 bases, the J end by 4 bases, with 12 bases between. Germline V gene lookup returns CDR1 MNHEY and CDR2 SMNVEV (reference sequence). Here the CDR3 reads CASSLTGFYGYTF. CDR3 nucleotides: TGTGCCAGCAGCCTGACGGGGTTCTATGGCTACACCTTC.

This clonotype has ten or more counts. V usage is TRBV13 and J usage is TRBJ1-1; possible D gene TRBD1, 5 bases. Germline-derived CDR1 and CDR2 are PRHDT and FYEKMQ (reference sequence). This CDR3 spans 13 amino acids. The V end was cut by 3 bases, the J end by 8 bases, with 13 bases between. The CDR3 nucleotides are TGTGCCAGCAGCTTCTCAGGGTCCCGAGAAGCTTTCTTT. Protein sequence: CASSFSGSREAFF.

This clonotype was seen more than once but under ten times. The chain combines TRBV7-8 with TRBJ1-1; D remains unclear. In germline, CDR1 is SGHVS, CDR2 FQNEAQ. The ends were cut back, 0 bases at V and 1 base at J, with 9 bases in the middle. The CDR3 totals 15 residues. Written as DNA, the CDR3 is TGTGCCAGCAGCTTAGCGCTTCGGTCGAACACTGAAGCTTTCTTT. This codes for CASSLALRSNTEAFF.

There are many counts of this clonotype. The rearrangement uses TRBV5-1 and TRBJ2-7; D is ambiguous. CDR3 length: 12 residues. Trimming took off 4 bases at V and 1 base at J, with 6 bases between the two ends. CDR1 is SGHRS and CDR2 is YFSETQ in the germline V gene. In DNA form, the CDR3 reads TGCGCCAGCAGCCATACTTCCTACGAGCAGTACTTC. It is translated as CASSHTSYEQYF.

A word on this clonotype: Being one base from a much bigger clone, this may be a read error. This sequence joins TRBV5-1 and TRBJ2-3; 11 bases align to TRBD2. The CDR3 is 15 amino acids. Looked up from germline, CDR1 is SGHRS and CDR2 is YFSETQ. CDR3 region: CASSFTSGRTDTLYF. CDR3 coding DNA: TGCGCCAGCAGCTTTACTAGCGGGAGAACAGATACGCTGTATTTT. The variable domain in full, completed from reference TRBV5-1 and TRBJ2-3, reads KAGVTQTPRYLIKTRGQQVTLSCSPISGHRSVSWYQQTPGQGLQFLFEYFSETQRNKGNFPGRFSGRQFSNSRSEMNVSTLELGDSALYLCASSFTSGRTDTLYFGPGTRLTVL.

In this sample, this clonotype turned up a few times. The CDR3 nucleotides read TGTGCCTGGAACGCCCGCTACCAGCCCCAGCATTTT. Translating it yields CAWNARYQPQHF. This chain uses TRBV30 with TRBJ1-5; D unresolved. V shed 4 bases and J shed 7 bases, with 11 bases lying between them. The CDR3 spans 12 residues. CDR1 and CDR2 (germline): GTSNPN, SVGIG (reference sequence).

At least ten counts were recorded for this clonotype. This chain joins TRBV10-3 and TRBJ2-1; tentatively, D is TRBD2 (5 bases). This CDR3 spans 13 amino acids. The ends were cut back, 2 bases at V and 9 bases at J, with 11 bases in the middle. The germline gives CDR1 ENHRY, CDR2 SYGVKD. The CDR3 reads CAISESSVTEQFF. The CDR3 region has the DNA TGTGCCATCAGTGAGAGTAGCGTTACTGAGCAGTTCTTC.

This clonotype has only a few counts. The rearrangement links TRBV28 to TRBJ1-1; no definite D call. V was pared by 5 bases and J by 1 base, with 11 bases between. Germline assignment: CDR1 MDHEN and CDR2 SYDVKM. CDR3 length: 14 amino acids. The CDR3 here is CASSDWVPNTEAFF. CDR3 bases: TGTGCCAGCAGTGATTGGGTGCCGAACACTGAAGCTTTCTTT.

This clonotype has a count of ten or more. V and J are TRBV5-1 and TRBJ2-2, with 10 bases aligning to TRBD2. The CDR3 spans 16 residues. Germline values: CDR1 SGHRS, CDR2 YFSETQ. V gave up 4 bases and J gave up 3 bases; unmatched junction bases: 6. The CDR3 region has the DNA TGCGCCAGCAGCGTACTAGCGGGATCGGACACCGGGGAGCTGTTTTTT. Translation: CASSVLAGSDTGELFF. Full variable domain (rest looked up from reference TRBV5-1 and TRBJ2-2): KAGVTQTPRYLIKTRGQQVTLSCSPISGHRSVSWYQQTPGQGLQFLFEYFSETQRNKGNFPGRFSGRQFSNSRSEMNVSTLELGDSALYLCASSVLAGSDTGELFFGEGSRLTVL.

CDR3 coding DNA: TGCGCCAGCAGCTTGGCTCGGGATAAAACCCAGTACTTC. Its translation: CASSLARDKTQYF. The chain employs TRBV5-1 and TRBJ2-5; D might be TRBD2 (5 bases). V dropped 0 bases and J dropped 8 bases, with 11 bases sitting between them. Germline values: CDR1 SGHRS, CDR2 YFSETQ. This CDR3 is built from 13 residues.

This clonotype was detected once. V usage is TRBV14 and J usage is TRBJ2-7, with 7 nucleotides matching TRBD1. Trimming at V came to 4 bases and at J to 0 bases, leaving 6 bases not matched to a gene. Germline V gives CDR1 SGHDN, CDR2 FVKESK. The CDR3 runs 15 residues. The DNA of the CDR3 is TGTGCCAGCAGCCCACGACAGGGTAACTCCTACGAGCAGTACTTC. Its protein product is CASSPRQGNSYEQYF. The complete variable domain, with remaining parts taken from reference TRBV14 and TRBJ2-7, reads EAGVTQFPSHSVIEKGQTVTLRCDPISGHDNLYWYRRVMGKEIKFLLHFVKESKQDESGMPNNRFLAERTGGTYSTLKVQPAELEDSGVYFCASSPRQGNSYEQYFGPGTRLTVT.

The rearrangement joins TRBV5-1 to TRBJ1-5, with 7 bases matching TRBD1. Unmatched junction bases numbered 4, after V lost 0 bases and J lost 4 bases. Germline values: CDR1 SGHRS, CDR2 YFSETQ. This CDR3 is 15 amino acids long. CDR3 sequence: CASSLGEDRNQPQHF. The CDR3 coding sequence is TGCGCCAGCAGCTTGGGGGAGGACAGGAATCAGCCCCAGCATTTT.

This clonotype has ten or more counts. The CDR3 loop reads CASSLWGSLGNTIYF. The CDR3 coding sequence is TGTGCCAGCAGCTTGTGGGGATCTCTTGGAAACACCATATATTTT. The chain joins TRBV11-2 to TRBJ1-3; no firm D call. The germline V gene has CDR1 SGHAT and CDR2 FQNNGV. The V end lost 3 bases, the J end lost 3 bases, and 12 bases lay between the germline ends. There are 15 residues in the CDR3.

The chain carries TRBV20-1 and TRBJ2-7; D might be TRBD1 or TRBD2, each matching 5 bases. The CDR3 sequence is 14 residues long. The ends were cut back, 5 bases at V and 1 base at J, with 15 bases in the middle. Germline loops: CDR1 DFQATT, CDR2 SNEGSKA (reference sequence). CDR3 region: CSARDHRLSYEQYF. As DNA, the CDR3 is TGCAGTGCTCGGGACCACAGATTATCCTACGAGCAGTACTTC.

The V gene is TRBV6-1, the J gene TRBJ1-5; 8 bases are shared with TRBD1. The ends lost 4 bases at V and 7 bases at J; junction bases unmatched: 6. The CDR3 is made up of 14 amino acids. The V gene's germline CDR1 is MNHNS and CDR2 SASEGT. CDR3: CASSGQTGDQPQHF. For the CDR3, the DNA is TGTGCCAGCAGTGGACAGACAGGGGACCAGCCCCAGCATTTT.

This chain uses TRBV9 with TRBJ2-1; D not resolved. This CDR3 is built from 15 residues. CDR1 is SGDLS and CDR2 is YYNGEE in the germline V gene. Trimming stripped 0 bases from V and 0 bases from J, with 7 bases between. The CDR3 coding sequence is TGTGCCAGCAGCGTAGCTAGGCTCTCCTACAATGAGCAGTTCTTC. This encodes CASSVARLSYNEQFF.

The rearrangement links TRBV27 to TRBJ2-5; 11 bases map to TRBD1. J lost 4 bases, V lost 6 bases, and 10 bases had no gene match. The germline gives CDR1 MNHEY, CDR2 SMNVEV (reference sequence). The CDR3 extends over 16 amino acids. In nucleotides, the CDR3 is TGTGCCAGCAGACCCCGGGACAGGGGGAATCTAGAGACCCAGTACTTC. It encodes CASRPRDRGNLETQYF.

This clonotype showed up just a few times. The chain combines TRBV10-3 with TRBJ2-3; 11 bases are a match to TRBD2. Germline loops: CDR1 ENHRY, CDR2 SYGVKD. The CDR3 runs 15 residues. With 6 bases clipped from V and 3 bases from J, the junction kept 5 bases outside the gene matches. CDR3 nucleotide sequence: TGTGCCATCAGCCCCGTAGCGGGAGGGACAGATACGCAGTATTTT. Translating it yields CAISPVAGGTDTQYF.

This clonotype was seen only once. The gene calls are TRBV29-1 and TRBJ1-1; the D gene is possibly TRBD1 (5 bases). The V end lost 7 bases, the J end lost 0 bases, and 15 bases lay between the germline ends. This CDR3 region has 14 residues. Germline CDR1 reads SQVTM; CDR2 reads ANQGSEA. CDR3 sequence reads: CSAHLRGLNTEAFF. The CDR3 coding sequence is TGCAGCGCCCATCTGAGGGGCTTGAACACTGAAGCTTTCTTT.